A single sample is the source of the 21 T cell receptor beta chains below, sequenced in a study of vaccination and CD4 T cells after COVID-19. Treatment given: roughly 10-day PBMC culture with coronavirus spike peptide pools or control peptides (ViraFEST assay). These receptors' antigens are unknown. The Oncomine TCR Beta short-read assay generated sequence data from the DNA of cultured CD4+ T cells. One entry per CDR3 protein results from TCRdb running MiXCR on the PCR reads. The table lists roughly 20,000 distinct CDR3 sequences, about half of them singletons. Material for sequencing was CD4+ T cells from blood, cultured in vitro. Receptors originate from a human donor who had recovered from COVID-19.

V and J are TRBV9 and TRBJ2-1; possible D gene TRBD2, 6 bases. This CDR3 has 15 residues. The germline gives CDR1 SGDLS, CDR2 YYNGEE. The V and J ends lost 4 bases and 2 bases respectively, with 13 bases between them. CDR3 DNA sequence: TGTGCCAGCAGCCTCCGCGGAGGGACCTACAATGAGCAGTTCTTC. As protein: CASSLRGGTYNEQFF. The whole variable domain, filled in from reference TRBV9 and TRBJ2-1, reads DSGVTQTPKHLITATGQRVTLRCSPRSGDLSVYWYQQSLDQGLQFLIQYYNGEERAKGNILERFSAQQFPDLHSELNLSSLELGDSALYFCASSLRGGTYNEQFFGPGTRLTVL.

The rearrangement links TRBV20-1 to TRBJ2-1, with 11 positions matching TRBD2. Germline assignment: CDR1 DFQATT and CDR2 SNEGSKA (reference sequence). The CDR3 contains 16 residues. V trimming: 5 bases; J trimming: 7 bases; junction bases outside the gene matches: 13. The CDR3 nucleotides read TGCAGTGCTCCCTGGGGTCCCGGGACTAGCGGTAATGAGCAGTTCTTC. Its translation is CSAPWGPGTSGNEQFF.

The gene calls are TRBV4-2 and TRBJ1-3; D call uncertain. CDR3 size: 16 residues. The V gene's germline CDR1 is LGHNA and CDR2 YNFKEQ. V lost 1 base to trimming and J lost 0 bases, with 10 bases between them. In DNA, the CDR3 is TGTGCCAGCAGCCAAGGAAGTACGGACTCTGGAAACACCATATATTTT. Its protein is CASSQGSTDSGNTIYF.

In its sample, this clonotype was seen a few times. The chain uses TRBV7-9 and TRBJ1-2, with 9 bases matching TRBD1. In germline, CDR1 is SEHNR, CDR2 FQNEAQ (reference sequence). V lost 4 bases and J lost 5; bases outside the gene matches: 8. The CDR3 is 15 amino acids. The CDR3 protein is CASSSGQGRIYGYTF. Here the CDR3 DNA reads TGTGCCAGCAGCTCGGGACAGGGCCGCATATATGGCTACACCTTC.

CDR3 sequence (DNA): TGTGCCACCAGCAGAGATCCCGAGAATCAGCCCCAGCATTTT. It specifies CATSRDPENQPQHF. The chain carries TRBV15 and TRBJ1-5; D call uncertain. The ends were cut back, 0 bases at V and 4 bases at J, with 7 bases in the middle. The CDR3 is 14 residues long. The germline V gene has CDR1 LNHNV and CDR2 YYDKDF (reference sequence).

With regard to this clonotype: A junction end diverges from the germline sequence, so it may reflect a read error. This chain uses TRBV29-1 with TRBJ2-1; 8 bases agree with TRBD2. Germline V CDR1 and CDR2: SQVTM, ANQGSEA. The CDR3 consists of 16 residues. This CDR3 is CSVAYVRSGSKSEQLF. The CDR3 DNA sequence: TGCAGCGTTGCATACGTAAGGAGCGGGAGTAAGAGTGAGCAGCTCTTC.

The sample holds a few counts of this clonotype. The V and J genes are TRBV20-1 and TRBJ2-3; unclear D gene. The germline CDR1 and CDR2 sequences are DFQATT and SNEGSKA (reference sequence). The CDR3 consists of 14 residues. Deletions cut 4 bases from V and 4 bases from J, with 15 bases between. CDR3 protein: CSATTRSRADTQYF. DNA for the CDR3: TGCAGTGCTACCACGCGGAGTAGGGCAGATACGCAGTATTTT.

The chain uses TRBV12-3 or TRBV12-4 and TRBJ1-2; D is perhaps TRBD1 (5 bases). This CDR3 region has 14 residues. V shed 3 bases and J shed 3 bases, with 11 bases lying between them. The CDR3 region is CASSFGGADYGYTF. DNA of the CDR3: TGTGCCAGCAGTTTTGGCGGGGCGGACTATGGCTACACCTTC.

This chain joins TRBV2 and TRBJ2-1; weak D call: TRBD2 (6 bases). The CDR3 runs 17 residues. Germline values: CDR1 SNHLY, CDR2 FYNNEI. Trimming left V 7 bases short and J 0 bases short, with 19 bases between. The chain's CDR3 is CASMTSIPESSYNEQFF. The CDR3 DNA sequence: TGTGCCAGCATGACTAGTATCCCCGAAAGCTCCTACAATGAGCAGTTCTTC.

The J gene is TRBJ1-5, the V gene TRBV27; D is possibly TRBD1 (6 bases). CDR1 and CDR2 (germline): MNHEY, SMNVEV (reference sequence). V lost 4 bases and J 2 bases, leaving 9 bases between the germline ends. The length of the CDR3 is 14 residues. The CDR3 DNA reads TGTGCCAGCAGTTCTGAGGGGGGCAATCAGCCCCAGCATTTT. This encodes CASSSEGGNQPQHF.

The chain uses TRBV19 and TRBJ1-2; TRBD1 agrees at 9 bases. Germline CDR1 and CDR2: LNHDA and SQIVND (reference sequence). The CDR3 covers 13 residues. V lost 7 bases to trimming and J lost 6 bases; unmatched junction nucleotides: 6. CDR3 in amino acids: CASTRDRGNGYTF. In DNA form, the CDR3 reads TGTGCCAGTACCAGAGACAGGGGGAATGGCTACACCTTC.

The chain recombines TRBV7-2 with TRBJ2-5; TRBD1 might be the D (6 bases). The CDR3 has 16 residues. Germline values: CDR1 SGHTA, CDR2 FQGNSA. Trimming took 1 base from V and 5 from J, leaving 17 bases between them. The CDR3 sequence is CASSLGTVGPQETQYF. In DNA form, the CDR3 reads TGTGCCAGCAGCTTAGGGACAGTGGGGCCCCAGGAGACCCAGTACTTC.

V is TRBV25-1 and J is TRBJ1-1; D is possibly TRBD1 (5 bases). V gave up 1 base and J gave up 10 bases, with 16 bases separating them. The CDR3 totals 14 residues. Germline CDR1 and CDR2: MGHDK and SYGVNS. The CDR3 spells CASSEFNRPPGAFF. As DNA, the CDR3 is TGTGCCAGCAGTGAATTTAACAGGCCCCCTGGAGCTTTCTTT.

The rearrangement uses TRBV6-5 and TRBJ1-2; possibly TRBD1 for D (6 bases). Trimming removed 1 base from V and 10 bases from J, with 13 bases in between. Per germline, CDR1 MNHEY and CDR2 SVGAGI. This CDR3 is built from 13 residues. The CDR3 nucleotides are TGTGCCAGCAGTTACTTCGGACAGCCAACCTACACCTTC. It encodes CASSYFGQPTYTF.

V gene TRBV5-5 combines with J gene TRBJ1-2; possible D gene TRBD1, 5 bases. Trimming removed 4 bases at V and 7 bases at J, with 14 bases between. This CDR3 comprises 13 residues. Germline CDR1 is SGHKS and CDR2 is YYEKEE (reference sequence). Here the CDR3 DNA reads TGTGCCAGCAGCCCGCGCAGGGAGGGTGGCTACACCTTC. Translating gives CASSPRREGGYTF.

The CDR3 reads CASSLERTSYEQYF. CDR3 sequence (DNA): TGTGCCAGCAGCTTAGAGCGAACATCCTACGAGCAGTACTTC. The chain carries TRBV11-2 and TRBJ2-7; D is uncertain. The CDR3 sequence is 14 residues long. V was shortened by 0 bases and J by 1 base, with 7 bases between the two germline ends. From germline, CDR1 is SGHAT and CDR2 FQNNGV. The full variable domain, completed using reference TRBV11-2 and TRBJ2-7, is EAGVAQSPRYKIIEKRQSVAFWCNPISGHATLYWYQQILGQGPKLLIQFQNNGVVDDSQLPKDRFSAERLKGVDSTLKIQPAKLEDSAVYLCASSLERTSYEQYFGPGTRLTVT.

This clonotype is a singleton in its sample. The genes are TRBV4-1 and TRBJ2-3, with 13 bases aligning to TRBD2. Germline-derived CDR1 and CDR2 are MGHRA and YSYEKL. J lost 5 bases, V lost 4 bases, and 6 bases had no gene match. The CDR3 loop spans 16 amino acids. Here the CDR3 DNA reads TGCGCCAGCAGCCGAGGACTAGCGGGAGCGGTAGATACGCAGTATTTT. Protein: CASSRGLAGAVDTQYF.

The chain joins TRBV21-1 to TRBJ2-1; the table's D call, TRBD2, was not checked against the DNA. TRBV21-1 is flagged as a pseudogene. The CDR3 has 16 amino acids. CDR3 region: CASSKAKGLVNVEQFF. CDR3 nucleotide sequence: TGTGCCAGCAGCAAAGCAAAAGGACTAGTAAATGTTGAGCAGTTCTTC.

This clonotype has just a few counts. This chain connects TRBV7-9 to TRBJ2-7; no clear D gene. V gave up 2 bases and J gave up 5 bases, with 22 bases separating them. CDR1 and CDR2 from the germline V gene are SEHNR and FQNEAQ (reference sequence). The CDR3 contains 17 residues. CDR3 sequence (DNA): TGTGCCAGCAGCTTAACGTTCGGCACCCCCTTGACACACGAGCAGTACTTC. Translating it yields CASSLTFGTPLTHEQYF.

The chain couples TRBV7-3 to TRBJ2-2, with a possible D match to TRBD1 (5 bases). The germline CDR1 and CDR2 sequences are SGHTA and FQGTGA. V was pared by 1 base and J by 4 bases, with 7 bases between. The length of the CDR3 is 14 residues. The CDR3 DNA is TGTGCCAGCAGCTTAATAAGGGGCACCGGGGAGCTGTTTTTT. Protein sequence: CASSLIRGTGELFF.

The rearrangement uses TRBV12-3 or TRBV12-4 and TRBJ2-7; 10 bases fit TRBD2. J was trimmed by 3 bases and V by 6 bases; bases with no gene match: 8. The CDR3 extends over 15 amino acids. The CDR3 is CASRGLAGAIYEQYF. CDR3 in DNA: TGTGCCAGCAGAGGTCTAGCGGGAGCTATCTACGAGCAGTACTTC.